These T cell receptor beta chains were read from a single sample in a study of neoadjuvant anti-PD-1 for oral cavity cancer. The protocol was immunoSEQ multiplex PCR, while the TCRdb copy is restricted to in-frame clones and leaves out a portion. The data show approximately 15,000 clones, about 77% seen once. Material: PBMCs, obtained after nivolumab (anti-PD-1) treatment. The receptors were gathered from a person aged 35-79 years with oral cavity squamous cell carcinoma. The CDR3 runs from the conserved cysteine through the conserved F or W. A D gene is named only where the DNA matches it firmly. Part of the rows lack a size; the others show once, few, many or a class for expanded clones.

V	J	length	D	size	DNA	CDR3
TRBV6-6	TRBJ2-2	16	-	-	TGTGCCAGCAGCCCAAGGTTCCCTCGGGGAACCGGGGAGCTGTTTTTT	CASSPRFPRGTGELFF
TRBV7-9	TRBJ1-5	13	-	few	TGTGCCAGCAGCTTGGAGGGAGGGCAGCCCCAGCATTTT	CASSLEGGQPQHF
TRBV7-9	TRBJ2-7	12	-	-	TGTGCCAGCAGCTTAAGGGGGTACGAGCAGTACTTC	CASSLRGYEQYF
TRBV20-1	TRBJ2-5	10	-	-	TGCAGTACCAAAAGCCCACCTCAGTACTTC	CSTKSPPQYF
TRBV28	TRBJ2-7	17	-	-	TGTGCCAGCAGTTTCTACCATAGCGGGACAGGGTCCTACGAGCAGTACTTC	CASSFYHSGTGSYEQYF
TRBV30	TRBJ1-1	16	-	-	TGTGCCTGGAATTTCCCCCGGGAAAGGGACGGCACTGAAGCTTTCTTT	CAWNFPRERDGTEAFF
TRBV14	TRBJ1-4	16	-	-	TGTGCCAGCAGTCAAAGGCCGGGGCAGGGTGGCGAAAAACTGTTTTTT	CASSQRPGQGGEKLFF
TRBV2	TRBJ2-5	15	TRBD2	-	TGTGCCAGCAGTCTCCTAGCGGGAGTTTGGGAGACCCAGTACTTC	CASSLLAGVWETQYF
TRBV19	TRBJ2-3	14	TRBD2	few	TGTGCCAGTAGTCCCAGCGGGAATGTAGATACGCAGTATTTT	CASSPSGNVDTQYF
TRBV28	TRBJ1-5	15	-	-	TGTGCCAGCAGTTTATCCCTGGGTAGCAATCAGCCCCAGCATTTT	CASSLSLGSNQPQHF
TRBV27	TRBJ1-5	14	-	-	TGTGCCAGCAGTTTATCGTCCACCAATCAGCCCCAGCATTTT	CASSLSSTNQPQHF
TRBV4-2	TRBJ1-5	15	-	few	TGTGCCAGCAGCCAAAGTTTACAGGGCAATCAGCCCCAGCATTTT	CASSQSLQGNQPQHF
TRBV6-5	TRBJ2-7	15	TRBD2	-	TGTGCCAGCAGTTACTCAACTAGCGGGTTGTACGAGCAGTACTTC	CASSYSTSGLYEQYF
TRBV10-2	TRBJ2-3	13	TRBD2	-	TGCGCCAGCGGGCGGGAGCTGATAGATACGCAGTATTTT	CASGRELIDTQYF
TRBV5-6	TRBJ1-2	16	TRBD1	-	TGTGCCAGCAGCTTGCCCAGACAGGGGACTAACTATGGCTACACCTTC	CASSLPRQGTNYGYTF
TRBV11-2	TRBJ2-1	14	-	few	TGTGCCAGCAGCCAGAGACAGCAGCCAGGGGAGCAGTTCTTC	CASSQRQQPGEQFF
TRBV14	TRBJ2-3	15	TRBD1	few	TGTGCCAGCAGCCCCTTGACAGGGGGAAGAGATACGCAGTATTTT	CASSPLTGGRDTQYF
TRBV7-9	TRBJ2-5	15	-	-	TGTGCCAGCAGCCTTCGGATGGGGGGCCAAGAGACCCAGTACTTC	CASSLRMGGQETQYF
TRBV29-1	TRBJ2-2	13	-	-	TGCAGCGTTGGTGCCCAAGGCACCGGGGAGCTGTTTTTT	CSVGAQGTGELFF
TRBV11-2	TRBJ2-3	14	-	-	TGTGCCAGCAGCTTGAACAGGGGCACAGATACGCAGTATTTT	CASSLNRGTDTQYF
TRBV5-6	TRBJ2-5	12	-	-	TGTGCCAGCAGCCGCCCGGGGGAGACCCAGTACTTC	CASSRPGETQYF
TRBV23-1	TRBJ1-1	10	-	few	TGCGCCAGCAGCCTCCTCGGGGCTTTCTTT	CASSLLGAFF
TRBV9	TRBJ2-7	15	-	once	TGTGCCAGCAGTGCTGGCGGGACAGAGACCTACGAGCAGTACTTC	CASSAGGTETYEQYF
TRBV7-2	TRBJ2-5	14	-	-	TGTGCCAGCAGCTTGAGCAGGGGGGGAGAGACCCAGTACTTC	CASSLSRGGETQYF
TRBV6-5	TRBJ2-7	12	-	-	TGTGCCAGCAGTCGAACCCAGGAACGGCAGTACTTC	CASSRTQERQYF
TRBV2	TRBJ2-1	16	TRBD2	-	TGTGCCAGCACCTTAGGCGGGAGTGGGTCCTACAATGAGCAGTTCTTC	CASTLGGSGSYNEQFF
TRBV6-1	TRBJ2-1	14	TRBD2	-	TGTGCCAGCAGCTCAGCGGGGGGGCTGGGTGAGCAGTTCTTC	CASSSAGGLGEQFF
TRBV9	TRBJ1-2	13	TRBD1	-	TGTGCCAGCAGCCCTCTACAGGGGAAGGGCTACACCTTC	CASSPLQGKGYTF
TRBV10-3	TRBJ2-7	14	-	few	TGTGCCATCAGTGATGCAGGTAAAAACTACGAGCAGTACTTC	CAISDAGKNYEQYF
TRBV4-1	TRBJ1-5	14	-	-	TGCGCCAGCAGCCAACTCTTTAGGGTTCAGCCCCAGCATTTT	CASSQLFRVQPQHF
TRBV29-1	TRBJ1-5	14	TRBD1	-	TGCAGCGTGACCACAGGGGGGACGAATCAGCCCCAGCATTTT	CSVTTGGTNQPQHF
TRBV5-1	TRBJ1-1	15	-	few	TGCGCCAGCAGCTTGGGTCGAATGGGAGGCACTGAAGCTTTCTTT	CASSLGRMGGTEAFF
TRBV19	TRBJ2-4	15	-	-	TGTGCCAGTAGTGAACTAACGTGGAATGGGCACATTCAGTACTTC	CASSELTWNGHIQYF
TRBV7-9	TRBJ2-7	12	-	few	TGTGCCAGCAGCTTTGGAGCGGACAAGCAGTACTTC	CASSFGADKQYF
TRBV7-9	TRBJ2-7	12	-	-	TGTGCCAGCTCGGACAGAAAATACGAGCAGTACTTC	CASSDRKYEQYF
TRBV5-1	TRBJ1-1	14	TRBD1	-	TGCGCCAGCAGCGGGGGACAGGGAAACACTGAAGCTTTCTTT	CASSGGQGNTEAFF
TRBV12-5	TRBJ1-5	16	-	-	TGTGCTAGTGGTTTCGGGAGCCCCGGTGGGAATCAGCCCCAGCATTTT	CASGFGSPGGNQPQHF
TRBV6-1	TRBJ2-2	13	-	-	TGTGCCAGCAGTGAGCCGGGAAGAGGGGAGCTGTTTTTT	CASSEPGRGELFF
TRBV7-9	TRBJ2-1	18	TRBD2	once	TGTGCCAGCAGTCAGGGAGCGCGGACGGGAGGGCCGTACAATGAGCAGTTCTTC	CASSQGARTGGPYNEQFF
TRBV7-6	TRBJ1-3	18	-	few	TGTGCCAGCAGCTTAGCTCGGGCCGGGGGGTGGACTGGAAACACCATATATTTT	CASSLARAGGWTGNTIYF
TRBV11-3	TRBJ2-1	16	TRBD2	few	TGTGCCAGCAGCCCCGGCACGTGGGCGGGAGGGGATGAGCAGTTCTTC	CASSPGTWAGGDEQFF
TRBV10-3	TRBJ1-3	14	-	-	TGTGCCATCAGTGAGTCTGGGACGGGAAACACCATATATTTT	CAISESGTGNTIYF
TRBV5-1	TRBJ2-1	15	TRBD2	-	TGCGCCAGCAGCTTTCGGGAGCGGGGGGGCGGAGAGCAGTTCTTC	CASSFRERGGGEQFF
TRBV7-9	TRBJ1-4	14	-	-	TGTGCCAGCAGCCTGGGCTTTGAGGGTGAAAAACTGTTTTTT	CASSLGFEGEKLFF
TRBV10-2	TRBJ1-4	14	TRBD1	-	TGCGCCAGCAATCCGGGACAGGGCGCTGAAAAACTGTTTTTT	CASNPGQGAEKLFF
TRBV28	TRBJ1-5	18	-	-	TGTGCCAGCAGTTCGGAGGGATTTTTAACCCATAGCAATCAGCCCCAGCATTTT	CASSSEGFLTHSNQPQHF
TRBV6-1	TRBJ2-5	17	TRBD2	-	TGTGCCAGCAGTGAAGCGATTACAGCGGGAGACCAAGAGACCCAGTACTTC	CASSEAITAGDQETQYF
TRBV30	TRBJ2-7	13	TRBD2	few	TGTGCCTGGAGTGTACTGGTGGGAGGGCGGGTGTACTTC	CAWSVLVGGRVYF
TRBV6-6	TRBJ2-3	13	TRBD1	-	TGTGCCAGCAGGACAGGGGGCGCGGATACGCAGTATTTT	CASRTGGADTQYF
TRBV7-3	TRBJ2-1	15	TRBD2	-	TGTGCCAGCAGCTCAGGGACTAGCGGATACAATGAGCAGTTCTTC	CASSSGTSGYNEQFF
TRBV5-4	TRBJ2-5	13	-	-	TGTGCCAGCAGCTTCAGGGATAGGGGGACCCAGTACTTC	CASSFRDRGTQYF
TRBV15	TRBJ1-1	14	-	-	TGTGCCACCAGCAGCTCAGGGAGGTCGACTGAAGCTTTCTTT	CATSSSGRSTEAFF
TRBV29-1	TRBJ2-5	14	-	-	TGCAGCGTTGTCCCGGGAATCGGTCAAGAGACCCAGTACTTC	CSVVPGIGQETQYF
TRBV29-1	TRBJ2-7	13	TRBD1	-	TGCAGCGTTGGACAGGGGATCGGCTACGAGCAGTACTTC	CSVGQGIGYEQYF
TRBV5-1	TRBJ1-3	16	-	-	TGCGCCAGCAGCTTGTACGAGGGCCGCTTTGGAAACACCATATATTTT	CASSLYEGRFGNTIYF
TRBV4-2	TRBJ1-1	14	-	-	TGTGCCAGCAGCCAAGGCGCGGAGAACACTGAAGCTTTCTTT	CASSQGAENTEAFF
TRBV10-3	TRBJ2-7	12	-	-	TGTGCCATCGAGAGGCGGAGGGGCGAGCAGTACTTC	CAIERRRGEQYF
TRBV27	TRBJ2-7	13	-	-	TGTGCCAGCAGTTTCGGGTCGGACCGGGAGCAGTACTTC	CASSFGSDREQYF